These T cell receptor beta chains were read from a single sample in a study of glioma-infiltrating T cells after dendritic cell vaccination. TCRdb's copy holds only in-frame clones and misses some; the assay was immunoSEQ multiplex PCR. Found here are approximately 100,000 clones, roughly 79% of them singletons; the top ten hold 12%. The sample here was blood, taken before dendritic cell vaccination. Receptors were obtained from a human donor with glioblastoma. Both conserved end residues are part of each CDR3. The D gene is left open where the match is weak. Size is omitted from some rows. Given values are once, few, many or a class for expanded clones.

NA,TRBJ2-3,NA,TRBV5-1,CASSPDSLGFAQYF,TGCGCCAGCAGCCCGGACTCTCTAGGCTTTGCGCAGTATTTT
NA,TRBJ2-5,NA,TRBV5-4,CASSAYRGTQYF,TGTGCCAGCAGCGCCTATCGGGGGACCCAGTACTTC
TRBD1,TRBJ1-5,once,TRBV5-8,CASSPRTGRQPQHF,TGTGCCAGCAGCCCCCGGACAGGGAGGCAGCCCCAGCATTTT
NA,TRBJ2-7,NA,TRBV6-5,CASSYSPSRGEQYF,TGTGCCAGCAGTTATTCCCCATCCAGGGGAGAGCAGTACTTC
TRBD2,TRBJ2-3,NA,TRBV7-3,CASSQSGADTDTQYF,TGTGCCAGCAGTCAGAGCGGGGCCGACACAGATACGCAGTATTTT
TRBD1,TRBJ2-7,NA,TRBV5-4,CASSGDRGPSYEQYF,TGTGCCAGCAGCGGTGACAGGGGGCCCTCCTACGAGCAGTACTTC
NA,TRBJ2-1,many,TRBV6-6,CASSNLDEQFF,TGTGCCAGCAGCAACTTAGATGAGCAGTTCTTC
NA,TRBJ2-1,NA,TRBV7-9,CATSGTYNEQFF,TGTGCAACCAGTGGCACATACAATGAGCAGTTCTTC
NA,TRBJ1-5,few,TRBV6-4,CASSGQDYQPQHF,TGTGCCAGCAGTGGCCAGGACTATCAGCCCCAGCATTTT
TRBD2,TRBJ2-3,NA,TRBV19,CASRRTSVDSDTQYF,TGTGCCAGTAGACGGACTAGCGTGGATTCAGATACGCAGTATTTT
TRBD2,TRBJ2-7,NA,TRBV30,CAWKPAGGFYEQYF,TGTGCCTGGAAGCCAGCGGGGGGCTTCTACGAGCAGTACTTC
TRBD1,TRBJ1-1,NA,TRBV15,CATSRDRDRGSEAFF,TGTGCCACCAGCAGAGACCGGGACAGGGGCTCTGAAGCTTTCTTT
TRBD1,TRBJ1-2,NA,TRBV5-1,CASSPGDSEANYGYTF,TGCGCCAGCAGCCCAGGGGACAGCGAAGCTAACTATGGCTACACCTTC
TRBD2,TRBJ2-3,NA,TRBV15,CATSRLAGGTSDTQYF,TGTGCCACCAGCAGACTAGCGGGGGGGACTTCAGATACGCAGTATTTT